A selection of T cell receptor beta chains follows, all from one sample in a study of blood T cell repertoires in COVID-19. Sequenced by immunoSEQ multiplex PCR; TCRdb stores in-frame clones only, minus some. This table has about 210,000 clones, roughly 90% appearing once. Sequencing input: peripheral blood. Every receptor here comes from a woman aged 40 to 50 with acute or convalescent COVID-19. Both conserved end residues are part of each CDR3. D genes are given only for firm matches. The size of a clone is reported for some rows only, either as once, few or many, or as a class for expanded clones.

TGTGCCACCAGTGGACAGAGCTTGGGAGCCAAAAACATTCAGTACTTC	CATSGQSLGAKNIQYF	TRBV24-1	TRBJ2-4	NA	NA
TGTGCCAGCAGTCCAAGCGGGGGACAAAACATTCAGTACTTC	CASSPSGGQNIQYF	TRBV2	TRBJ2-4	NA	TRBD2
TGTGCCAGCAGCTTTAGACTAGCGGGGGCTGCAGATACGCAGTATTTT	CASSFRLAGAADTQYF	TRBV7-8	TRBJ2-3	many	TRBD2
TGTGCCAGCAGCGCGGATGATTACAATGAGCAGTTCTTC	CASSADDYNEQFF	TRBV7-7	TRBJ2-1	NA	NA
TGTGCCAGCAGTCAAGGGACAGGGGTTTTTCAGCCCCAGCATTTT	CASSQGTGVFQPQHF	TRBV2	TRBJ1-5	NA	TRBD1
TGTGCCACCAGTGATGCGGGGGGAAGCACAGATACGCAGTATTTT	CATSDAGGSTDTQYF	TRBV24-1	TRBJ2-3	NA	TRBD2
TGTGCCAGCAGCCCCTTGTTCGGGACAGGGGTTACAGATACGCAGTATTTT	CASSPLFGTGVTDTQYF	TRBV3-1/TRBV3-2	TRBJ2-3	NA	TRBD1
TGTGCCAGCAGCTTAAACGAGGACTTGTACAGGGGGAAACACCGGGGAGCTGTTTTT	CASSLNEDLYRGKHRGAVF	TRBV7-3	TRBJ2-2	once	TRBD1
TGTGCCAGCAGCTTAGGGGGGGCCTATGGCTACACCTTC	CASSLGGAYGYTF	TRBV5-6	TRBJ1-2	NA	NA
TGTGCCAGCAGCCCCTACAGCGGCAACTATGGCTACACCTTC	CASSPYSGNYGYTF	TRBV5-4	TRBJ1-2	NA	NA
TGTGCCAGCAGTGATGAACAGCCTGAAGCTTTCTTT	CASSDEQPEAFF	TRBV2	TRBJ1-1	NA	NA
TGTGCCAGCAGCGGGGCCACAGGGGGAAGAACTGAAGCTTTCTTT	CASSGATGGRTEAFF	TRBV11-1	TRBJ1-1	few	TRBD1
TGTGCCAGAAGCCCGCGGGCCTTCTCTGGAAACACCATATATTTT	CARSPRAFSGNTIYF	TRBV7-5	TRBJ1-3	NA	NA
TGTGCCAGCAGCCCCCAGGCGGATACGCAGTATTTT	CASSPQADTQYF	TRBV7-2	TRBJ2-3	NA	NA
TGTGCCAGCACCACACCGACAGGGTCAGGGGCCAACGTCCTGACTTTC	CASTTPTGSGANVLTF	TRBV5-4	TRBJ2-6	NA	TRBD1
TGTGCCAGCAGTCTGACAGGGCTTGGCTACACCTTC	CASSLTGLGYTF	TRBV12-3/TRBV12-4	TRBJ1-2	NA	TRBD1
TGTGCCAGCAGAGGGGGGGCATTCTCTGGAAACACCATATATTTT	CASRGGAFSGNTIYF	TRBV5-6	TRBJ1-3	NA	NA
TGTGCCAGCAGTGAATCCCGAGGGCAGGGGCTTCACAATGAGCAGTTCTTC	CASSESRGQGLHNEQFF	TRBV25-1	TRBJ2-1	NA	NA
TGTGCCAGCAGTGGGACAATAAGAATTGGCAATCAGCCCCAGCATTTT	CASSGTIRIGNQPQHF	TRBV6-1	TRBJ1-5	NA	NA
TGTGCCAGTAGTATCCAGCGGGGGGACCGCACAGATACGCAGTATTTT	CASSIQRGDRTDTQYF	TRBV19	TRBJ2-3	NA	TRBD2
TGTGCTAGTGGTTTGGTAACGATGAGTTTGGCCCGACTAACGGATGAGCAGTTCTTC	CASGLVTMSLARLTDEQFF	TRBV12-5	TRBJ2-1	once	NA
TGTGCCAGCAGTGAAGTCCACGAGACAGGGAATGAAAAACTGTTTTTT	CASSEVHETGNEKLFF	TRBV6-1	TRBJ1-4	NA	TRBD1
TGCGCCAGCAGCCAAGCAACCAGGGGCAATCAGCCCCAGCATTTT	CASSQATRGNQPQHF	TRBV4-1	TRBJ1-5	NA	NA
TGTGCCAGCAGGGCCGCCGGGACTCCGGGAAACACCATATATTTT	CASRAAGTPGNTIYF	TRBV5-4	TRBJ1-3	NA	NA
TGTGCCATCACCGACTACCCCGAGGAGCCCCAGCATTTT	CAITDYPEEPQHF	TRBV10-3	TRBJ1-5	NA	NA
TGTGCCAGCAGCCACGGGACAGGGGAAGCTCAGCCCCAGCATTTT	CASSHGTGEAQPQHF	TRBV4-2	TRBJ1-5	NA	TRBD1
TGTGCCTGGAACCCGACAGGGTCCCAAGAGACCCAGTACTTC	CAWNPTGSQETQYF	TRBV30	TRBJ2-5	NA	TRBD1
TGTGCCAGCAGCTTGCAGGGGGCAGGGTATGGCTACACCTTC	CASSLQGAGYGYTF	TRBV5-5	TRBJ1-2	NA	TRBD1
TGTGCCAGCAGCCCGTCCGGAGCCCTTGAAGCTTTCTTT	CASSPSGALEAFF	TRBV3-1/TRBV3-2	TRBJ1-1	NA	NA
TGTGCCAGCAGTTTATCGGGAGCTGCAGTGTCAGATACGCAGTATTTT	CASSLSGAAVSDTQYF	TRBV27	TRBJ2-3	NA	NA
TGTGCCAGCAGCACGGGTACCGACCCGTTCACAGATACGCAGTATTTT	CASSTGTDPFTDTQYF	TRBV5-4	TRBJ2-3	NA	NA
TGTGCCAGCAGCCCTCGACAACGGAATAACTATGGCTACACCTTC	CASSPRQRNNYGYTF	TRBV4-2	TRBJ1-2	NA	NA
TGTGCCAGTACCCCGACAGGAAGGACTGAAGCTTTCTTT	CASTPTGRTEAFF	TRBV19	TRBJ1-1	few	NA
TGTGCCAGCAAGTTTAGCGGGGGAGCAAATGAGCAGTTCTTC	CASKFSGGANEQFF	TRBV3-1/TRBV3-2	TRBJ2-1	NA	TRBD2
TGTGCCAGCTCACCCGGACAGACCACGAACTCTGGAAACACCATATATTTT	CASSPGQTTNSGNTIYF	TRBV18	TRBJ1-3	NA	NA
TGCGCCAGCAGGAACTTAGCGGGGGCACCCACAGATACGCAGTATTTT	CASRNLAGAPTDTQYF	TRBV5-1	TRBJ2-3	NA	TRBD2
TGTGCCAGCAGTCGACCCGGGATGTATGGCTACACCTTC	CASSRPGMYGYTF	TRBV6-2/TRBV6-3	TRBJ1-2	NA	NA